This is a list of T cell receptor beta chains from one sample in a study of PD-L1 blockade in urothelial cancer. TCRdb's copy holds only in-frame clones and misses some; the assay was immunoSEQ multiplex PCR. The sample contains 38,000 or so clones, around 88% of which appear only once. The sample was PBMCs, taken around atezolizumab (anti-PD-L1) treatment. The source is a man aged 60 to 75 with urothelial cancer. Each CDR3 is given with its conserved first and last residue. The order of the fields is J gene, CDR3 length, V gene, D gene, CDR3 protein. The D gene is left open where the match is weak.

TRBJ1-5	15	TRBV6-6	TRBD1	CASSYPGGGGQPQHF
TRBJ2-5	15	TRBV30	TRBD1	CAWTPGQAEQETQYF
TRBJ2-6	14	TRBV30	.	CAWKQPDRANVLTF
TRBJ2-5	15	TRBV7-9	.	CASRNRLDQKETQYF
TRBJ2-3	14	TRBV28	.	CASSFSGSTDTQYF
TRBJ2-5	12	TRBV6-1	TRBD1	CASSRQGETQYF
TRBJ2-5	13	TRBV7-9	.	CASSHAGSGTQYF
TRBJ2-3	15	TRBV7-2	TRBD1	CASSFPMTGQDTQYF
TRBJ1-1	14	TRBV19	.	CASSIGHANTEAFF
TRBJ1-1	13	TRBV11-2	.	CASSLKGDTEAFF
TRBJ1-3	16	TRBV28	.	CASPYLGLSDRNTIYF
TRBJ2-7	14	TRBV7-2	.	CASSLYFSTYEQYF
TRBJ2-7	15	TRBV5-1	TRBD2	CASSFSDGRTYEQYF
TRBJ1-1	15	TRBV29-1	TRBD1	CSVEADRGLNTEAFF
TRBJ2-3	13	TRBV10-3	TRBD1	CAIAGTGRDTQYF
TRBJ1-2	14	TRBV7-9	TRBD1	CASSLLDRTYGYTF
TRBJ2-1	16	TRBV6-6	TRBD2	CASTPPAGRASNEQFF
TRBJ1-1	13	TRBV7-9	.	CASSPSENTEAFF
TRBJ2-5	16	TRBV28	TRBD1	CASSQPGQGVKETQYF
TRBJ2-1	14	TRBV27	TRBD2	CASSSGGAKNEQFF
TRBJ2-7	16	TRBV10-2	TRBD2	CASSELSGGSHYEQYF